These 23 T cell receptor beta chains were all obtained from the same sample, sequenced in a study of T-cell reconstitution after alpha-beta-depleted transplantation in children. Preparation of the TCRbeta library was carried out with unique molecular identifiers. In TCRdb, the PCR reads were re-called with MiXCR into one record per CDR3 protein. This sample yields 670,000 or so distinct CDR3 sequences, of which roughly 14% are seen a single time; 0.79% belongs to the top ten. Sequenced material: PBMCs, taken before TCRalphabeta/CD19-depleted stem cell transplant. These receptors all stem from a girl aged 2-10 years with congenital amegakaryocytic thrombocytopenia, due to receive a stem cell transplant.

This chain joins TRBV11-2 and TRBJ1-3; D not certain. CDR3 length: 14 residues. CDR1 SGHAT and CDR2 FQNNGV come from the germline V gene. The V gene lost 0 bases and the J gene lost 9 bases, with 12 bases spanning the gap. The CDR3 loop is CASSLEVITGTIYF. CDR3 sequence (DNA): TGTGCCAGCAGCTTAGAGGTCATAACTGGCACCATATATTTT.

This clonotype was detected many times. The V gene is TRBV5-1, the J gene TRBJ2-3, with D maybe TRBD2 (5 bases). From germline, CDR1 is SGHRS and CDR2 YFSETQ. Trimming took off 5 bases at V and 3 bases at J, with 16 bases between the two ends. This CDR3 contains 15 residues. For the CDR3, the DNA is TGCGCCAGCAGGTCGACGGGATTAGTAACAGATACGCAGTATTTT. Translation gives CASRSTGLVTDTQYF. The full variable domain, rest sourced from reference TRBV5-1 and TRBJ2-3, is KAGVTQTPRYLIKTRGQQVTLSCSPISGHRSVSWYQQTPGQGLQFLFEYFSETQRNKGNFPGRFSGRQFSNSRSEMNVSTLELGDSALYLCASRSTGLVTDTQYFGPGTRLTVL.

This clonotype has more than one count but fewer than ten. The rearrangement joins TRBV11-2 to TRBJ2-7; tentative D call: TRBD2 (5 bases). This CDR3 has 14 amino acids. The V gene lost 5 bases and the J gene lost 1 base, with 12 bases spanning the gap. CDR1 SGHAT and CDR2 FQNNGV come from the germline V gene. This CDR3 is CASSPDRGSYEQYF. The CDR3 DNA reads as TGTGCCAGCAGCCCAGACCGAGGGTCCTACGAGCAGTACTTC.

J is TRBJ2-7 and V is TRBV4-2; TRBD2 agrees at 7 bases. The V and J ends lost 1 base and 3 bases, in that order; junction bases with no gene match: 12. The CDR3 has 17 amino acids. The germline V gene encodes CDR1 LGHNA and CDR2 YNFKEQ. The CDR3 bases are TGTGCCAGCAGCCAAGTTCCCCCCGGGACTACCTACTACGAGCAGTACTTC. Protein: CASSQVPPGTTYYEQYF.

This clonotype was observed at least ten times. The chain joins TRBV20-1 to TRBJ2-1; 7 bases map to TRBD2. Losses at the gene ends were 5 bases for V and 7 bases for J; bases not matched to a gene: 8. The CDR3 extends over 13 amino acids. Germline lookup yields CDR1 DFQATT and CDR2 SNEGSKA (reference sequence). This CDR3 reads CSAGRGSGNEQFF. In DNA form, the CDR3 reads TGCAGTGCTGGTCGCGGGAGTGGGAATGAGCAGTTCTTC.

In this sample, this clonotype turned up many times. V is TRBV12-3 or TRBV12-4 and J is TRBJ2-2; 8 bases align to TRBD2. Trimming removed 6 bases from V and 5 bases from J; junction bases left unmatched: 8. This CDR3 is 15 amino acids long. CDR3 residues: CASRPQSGGTGELFF. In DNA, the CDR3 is TGTGCCAGCAGGCCACAAAGCGGGGGAACCGGGGAGCTGTTTTTT.

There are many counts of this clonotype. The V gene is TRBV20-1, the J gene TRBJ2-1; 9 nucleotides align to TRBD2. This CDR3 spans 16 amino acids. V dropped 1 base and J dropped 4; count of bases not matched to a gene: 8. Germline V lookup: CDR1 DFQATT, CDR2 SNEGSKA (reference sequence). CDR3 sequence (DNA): TGCAGTGCTAGAGCGCTAGCGGGAACACTATACAATGAGCAGTTCTTC. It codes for CSARALAGTLYNEQFF.

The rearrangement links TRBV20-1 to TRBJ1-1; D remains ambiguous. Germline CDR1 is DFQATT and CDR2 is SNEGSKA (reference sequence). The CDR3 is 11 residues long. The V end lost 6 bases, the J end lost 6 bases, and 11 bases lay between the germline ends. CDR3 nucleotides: TGCAGTGCCACCTTTAGGCCTGAAGCTTTCTTT. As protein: CSATFRPEAFF.

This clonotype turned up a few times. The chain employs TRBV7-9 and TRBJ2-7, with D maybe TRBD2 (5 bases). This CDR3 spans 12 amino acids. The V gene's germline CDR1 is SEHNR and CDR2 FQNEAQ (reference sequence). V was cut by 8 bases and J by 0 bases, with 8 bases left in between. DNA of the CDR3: TGTGCCAGCGAGGGCGACTCCTACGAGCAGTACTTC. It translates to CASEGDSYEQYF.

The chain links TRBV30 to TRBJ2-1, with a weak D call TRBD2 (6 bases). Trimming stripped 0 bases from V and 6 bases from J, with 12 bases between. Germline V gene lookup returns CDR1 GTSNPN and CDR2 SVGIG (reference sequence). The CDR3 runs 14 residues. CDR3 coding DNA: TGTGCCTGGAGTGTAACGGGAGCACGCAATGAGCAGTTCTTC. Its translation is CAWSVTGARNEQFF.

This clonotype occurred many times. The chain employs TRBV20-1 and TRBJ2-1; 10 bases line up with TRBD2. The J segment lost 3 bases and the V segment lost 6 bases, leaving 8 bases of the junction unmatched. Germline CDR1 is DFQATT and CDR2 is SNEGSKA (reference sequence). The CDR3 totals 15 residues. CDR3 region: CSALTGLAHYNEQFF. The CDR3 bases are TGCAGTGCCCTGACGGGACTAGCGCACTACAATGAGCAGTTCTTC.

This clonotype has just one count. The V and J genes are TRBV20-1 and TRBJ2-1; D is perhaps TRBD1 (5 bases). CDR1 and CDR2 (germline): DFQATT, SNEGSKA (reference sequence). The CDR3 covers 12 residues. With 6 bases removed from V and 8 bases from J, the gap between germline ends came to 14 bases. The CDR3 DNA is TGCAGTGCCAAGCATCAGGGCTATGAGCAGTTCTTC. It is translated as CSAKHQGYEQFF.

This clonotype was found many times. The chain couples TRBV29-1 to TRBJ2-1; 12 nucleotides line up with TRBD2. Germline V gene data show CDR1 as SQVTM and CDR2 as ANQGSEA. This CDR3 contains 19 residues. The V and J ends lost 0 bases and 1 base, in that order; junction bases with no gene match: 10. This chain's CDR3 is CSVEEWTSGKFRSYNEQFF. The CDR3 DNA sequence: TGCAGCGTTGAAGAATGGACTAGCGGGAAATTTAGATCCTACAATGAGCAGTTCTTC.

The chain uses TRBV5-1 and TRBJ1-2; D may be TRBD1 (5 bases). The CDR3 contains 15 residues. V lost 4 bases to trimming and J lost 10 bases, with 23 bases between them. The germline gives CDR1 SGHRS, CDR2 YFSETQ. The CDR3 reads CASSISGTAHYPYTF. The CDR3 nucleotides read TGCGCCAGCAGCATCTCCGGGACGGCTCACTATCCCTACACCTTC.

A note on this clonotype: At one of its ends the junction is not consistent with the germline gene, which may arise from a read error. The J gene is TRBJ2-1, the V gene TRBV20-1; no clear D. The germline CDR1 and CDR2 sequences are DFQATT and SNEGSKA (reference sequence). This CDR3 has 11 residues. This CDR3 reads CSARLSTEPFF. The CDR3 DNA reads TGCAGTGCGAGACTTAGTACTGAGCCGTTCTTC.

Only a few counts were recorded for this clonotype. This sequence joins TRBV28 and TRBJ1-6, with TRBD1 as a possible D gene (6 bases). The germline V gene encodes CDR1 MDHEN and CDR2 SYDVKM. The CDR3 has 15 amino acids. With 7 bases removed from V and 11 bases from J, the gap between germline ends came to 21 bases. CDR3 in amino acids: CASNQGGGLGPPLHF. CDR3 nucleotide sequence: TGTGCCAGCAACCAAGGGGGGGGTTTGGGTCCACCCCTCCACTTT.

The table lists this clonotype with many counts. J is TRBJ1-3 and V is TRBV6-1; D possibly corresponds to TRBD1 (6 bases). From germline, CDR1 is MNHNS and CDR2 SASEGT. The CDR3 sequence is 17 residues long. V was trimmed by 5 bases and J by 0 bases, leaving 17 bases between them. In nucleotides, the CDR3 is TGTGCCAGCAGTCGGGCCAGACAGGCTCCCTCTGGAAACACCATATATTTT. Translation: CASSRARQAPSGNTIYF.

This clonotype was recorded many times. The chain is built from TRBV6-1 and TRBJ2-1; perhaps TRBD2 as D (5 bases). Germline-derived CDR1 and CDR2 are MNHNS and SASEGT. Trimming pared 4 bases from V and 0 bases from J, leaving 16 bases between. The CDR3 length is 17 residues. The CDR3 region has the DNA TGTGCCAGCAGTGTAACACCAAGCGGCAGCTCCTACAATGAGCAGTTCTTC. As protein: CASSVTPSGSSYNEQFF.

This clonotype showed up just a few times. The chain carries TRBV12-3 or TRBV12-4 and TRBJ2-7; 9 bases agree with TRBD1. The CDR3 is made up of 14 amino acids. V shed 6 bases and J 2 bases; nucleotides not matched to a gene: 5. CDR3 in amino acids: CASRAGQGTYEQYF. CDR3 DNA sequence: TGTGCCAGCAGGGCGGGACAGGGAACCTACGAGCAGTACTTC.

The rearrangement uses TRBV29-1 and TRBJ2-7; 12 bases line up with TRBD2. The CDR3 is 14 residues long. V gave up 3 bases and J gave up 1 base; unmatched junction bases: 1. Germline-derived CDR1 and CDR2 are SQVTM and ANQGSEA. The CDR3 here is CSVDGLAGSYEQYF. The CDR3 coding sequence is TGCAGCGTTGACGGACTAGCGGGGTCCTACGAGCAGTACTTC.

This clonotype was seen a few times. The CDR3 loop reads CASSRTDRGETQYF. CDR3 DNA sequence: TGTGCCAGCAGCAGAACCGACAGGGGAGAGACCCAGTACTTC. This sequence joins TRBV27 and TRBJ2-5, with 8 bases matching TRBD1. The V segment lost 6 bases and the J segment 4 bases; nucleotides outside the gene matches: 7. CDR1 and CDR2 from the germline V gene are MNHEY and SMNVEV (reference sequence). The CDR3 extends over 14 amino acids.

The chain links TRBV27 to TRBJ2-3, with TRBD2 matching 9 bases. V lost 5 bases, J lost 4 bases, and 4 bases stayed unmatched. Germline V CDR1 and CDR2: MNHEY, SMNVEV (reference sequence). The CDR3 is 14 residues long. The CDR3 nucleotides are TGTGCCAGCAGTCCGTGGACTAGCGCAGATACGCAGTATTTT. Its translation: CASSPWTSADTQYF.

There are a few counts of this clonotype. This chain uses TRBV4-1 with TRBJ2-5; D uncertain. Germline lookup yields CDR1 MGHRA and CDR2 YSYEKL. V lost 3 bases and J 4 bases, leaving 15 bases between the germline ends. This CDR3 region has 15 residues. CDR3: CASSHPQRRIETQYF. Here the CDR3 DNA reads TGCGCCAGCAGCCACCCCCAGAGGCGAATAGAGACCCAGTACTTC.